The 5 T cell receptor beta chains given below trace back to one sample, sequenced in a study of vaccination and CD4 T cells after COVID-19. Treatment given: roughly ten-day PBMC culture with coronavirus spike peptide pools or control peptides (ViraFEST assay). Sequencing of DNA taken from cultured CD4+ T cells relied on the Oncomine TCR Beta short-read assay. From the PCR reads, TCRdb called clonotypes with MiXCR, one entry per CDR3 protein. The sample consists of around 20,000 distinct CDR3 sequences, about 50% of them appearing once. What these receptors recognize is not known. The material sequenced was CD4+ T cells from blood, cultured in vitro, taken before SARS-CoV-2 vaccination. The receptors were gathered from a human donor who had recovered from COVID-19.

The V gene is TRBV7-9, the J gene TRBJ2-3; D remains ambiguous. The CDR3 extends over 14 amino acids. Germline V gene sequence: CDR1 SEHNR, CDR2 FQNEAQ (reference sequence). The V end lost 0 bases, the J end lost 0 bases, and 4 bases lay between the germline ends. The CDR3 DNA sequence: TGTGCCAGCAGCTTAGCTGCCAGCACAGATACGCAGTATTTT. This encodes CASSLAASTDTQYF.

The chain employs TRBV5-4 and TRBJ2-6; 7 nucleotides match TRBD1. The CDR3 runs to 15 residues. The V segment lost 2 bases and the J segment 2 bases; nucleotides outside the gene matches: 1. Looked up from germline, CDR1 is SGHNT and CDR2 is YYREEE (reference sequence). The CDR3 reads CASSLTGAGANVLTF. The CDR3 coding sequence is TGTGCCAGCAGCTTAACAGGGGCTGGGGCCAACGTCCTGACTTTC.

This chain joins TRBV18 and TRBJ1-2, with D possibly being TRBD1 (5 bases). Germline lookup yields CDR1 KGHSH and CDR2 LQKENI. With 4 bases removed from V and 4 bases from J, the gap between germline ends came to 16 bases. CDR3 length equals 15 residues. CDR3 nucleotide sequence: TGTGCCAGCTCACTGCAGACAGTAGAAGGCTATGGCTACACCTTC. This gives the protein CASSLQTVEGYGYTF. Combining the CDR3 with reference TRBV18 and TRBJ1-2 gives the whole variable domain NAGVMQNPRHLVRRRGQEARLRCSPMKGHSHVYWYRQLPEEGLKFMVYLQKENIIDESGMPKERFSAEFPKEGPSILRIQQVVRGDSAAYFCASSLQTVEGYGYTFGSGTRLTVV.

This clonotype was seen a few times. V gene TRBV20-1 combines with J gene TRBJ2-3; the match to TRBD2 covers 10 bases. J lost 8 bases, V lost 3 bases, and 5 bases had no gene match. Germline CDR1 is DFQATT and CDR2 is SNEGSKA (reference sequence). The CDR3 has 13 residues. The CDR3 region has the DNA TGCAGTGCTAGGGCGCTAGCGGGAGTTACGCAGTATTTT. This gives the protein CSARALAGVTQYF.

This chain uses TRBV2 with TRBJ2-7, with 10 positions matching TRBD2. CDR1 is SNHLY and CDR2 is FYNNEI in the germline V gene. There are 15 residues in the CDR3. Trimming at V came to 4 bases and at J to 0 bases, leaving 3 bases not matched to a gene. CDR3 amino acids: CASSGTSGNSYEQYF. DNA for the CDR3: TGTGCCAGCAGTGGGACTAGCGGTAACTCCTACGAGCAGTACTTC. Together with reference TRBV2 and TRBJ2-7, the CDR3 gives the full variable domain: EPEVTQTPSHQVTQMGQEVILRCVPISNHLYFYWYRQILGQKVEFLVSFYNNEISEKSEIFDDQFSVERPDGSNFTLKIRSTKLEDSAMYFCASSGTSGNSYEQYFGPGTRLTVT.